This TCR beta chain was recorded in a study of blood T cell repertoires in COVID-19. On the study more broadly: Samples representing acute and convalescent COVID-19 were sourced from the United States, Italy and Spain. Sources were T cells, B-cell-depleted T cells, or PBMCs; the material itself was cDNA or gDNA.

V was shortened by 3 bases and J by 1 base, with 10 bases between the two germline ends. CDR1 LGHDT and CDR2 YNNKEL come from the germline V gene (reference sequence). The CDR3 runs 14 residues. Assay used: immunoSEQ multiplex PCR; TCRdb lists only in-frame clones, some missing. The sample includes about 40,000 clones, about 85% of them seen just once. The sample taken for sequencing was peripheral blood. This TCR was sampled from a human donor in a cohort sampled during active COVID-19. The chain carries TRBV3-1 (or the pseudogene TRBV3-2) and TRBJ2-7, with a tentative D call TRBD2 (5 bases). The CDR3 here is CASSHLTRSYEQYF. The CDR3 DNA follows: TGTGCCAGCAGCCACCTAACTAGGTCCTACGAGCAGTACTTC.